One sample yielded the 8 T cell receptor beta chains listed below, sequenced in a study of blood T cell repertoires in COVID-19 (dated by TCRdb to the early 2020s). The library was made by the immunoSEQ multiplex PCR assay. Here the immuneACCESS table is served through TCRdb, limited to in-frame sequences with V and J called. Missing clones are a known gap in these copies; in checked studies unresolved V genes cover under half, and the rest lacks a known reason. The sample table contains 250,000 to 300,000 clones; only one count was recorded for under 90% of them. The leading ten clones occupy around 2.9% of the sample. Sequencing was carried out using peripheral blood. These receptors were collected from a woman aged 55-70 years with active or convalescent COVID-19.

Only a few counts were recorded for this clone. The V and J genes are TRBV2 and TRBJ1-1; the match to TRBD1 covers 7 bases. In germline, CDR1 is SNHLY, CDR2 FYNNEI. Trimming cost V 6 bases and J 8 bases; bases outside gene matches: 6. The CDR3 covers 12 residues. The chain's CDR3 is CASSEAGQEAFF. CDR3 sequence (DNA): TGTGCCAGCAGCGAGGCGGGACAGGAAGCTTTCTTT.

The chain recombines TRBV3-1 (or the pseudogene TRBV3-2) with TRBJ1-2, with D uncertain. Per the germline V gene, CDR1 is LGHDT and CDR2 is YNNKEL (reference sequence). The length of the CDR3 is 12 residues. V was shortened by 4 bases and J by 3 bases, with 6 bases between the two germline ends. This chain's CDR3 is CASSPGDYGYTF. The CDR3 DNA reads as TGTGCCAGCAGCCCCGGGGACTATGGCTACACCTTC.

The gene calls are TRBV6-5 and TRBJ1-1; TRBD1 matches at 9 bases. CDR1 is MNHEY and CDR2 is SVGAGI in the germline V gene. This CDR3 is 16 amino acids long. Trimming took 4 bases from V and 1 from J; bases not matched to a gene: 7. In nucleotides, the CDR3 is TGTGCCAGCAGTTTCGTCCCGGGACAGGGGAACACTGAAGCTTTCTTT. This translates into CASSFVPGQGNTEAFF.

This clone has a count of ten or more. The chain carries TRBV20-1 and TRBJ1-2; D gene uncertain. The germline V and J ends were trimmed by 3 bases and 6 bases, with 11 bases remaining between them. Per germline, CDR1 DFQATT and CDR2 SNEGSKA (reference sequence). The CDR3 consists of 12 residues. CDR3 sequence: CSASVGLDGYTF. The CDR3 nucleotides read TGCAGTGCTAGTGTTGGGCTCGATGGCTACACCTTC.

As regards this clone: Germline is not matched at one junction end, which may reflect a read error. The V gene is TRBV5-5, the J gene TRBJ2-2; 8 bases are a match to TRBD1. CDR1 SGHKS and CDR2 YYEKEE come from the germline V gene (reference sequence). The CDR3 covers 19 residues. In DNA form, the CDR3 reads TGTGCCAGCACCTTGGGGGACAGGCTGTTAACCGCGAACACCGGGGAGCTGTTTTTT. The encoded protein is CASTLGDRLLTANTGELFF.

As DNA, the CDR3 is TGTGCCAGCTCGACAGCGCTCGAGCAGTACTTC. This translates into CASSTALEQYF. The rearrangement joins TRBV25-1 to TRBJ2-7; possibly TRBD1 for D (5 bases). The V end was cut by 8 bases, the J end by 6 bases, with 11 bases between. There are 11 residues in the CDR3. Germline V CDR1 and CDR2: MGHDK, SYGVNS.

The rearrangement uses TRBV19 and TRBJ2-5; no clear D. Trimming pared 5 bases from V and 1 base from J, leaving 5 bases between. The CDR3 extends over 12 amino acids. Germline-derived CDR1 and CDR2 are LNHDA and SQIVND (reference sequence). The CDR3 region is CASSHGQETQYF. DNA for the CDR3: TGTGCCAGTAGTCACGGCCAAGAGACCCAGTACTTC.

The count of this clone is one. The gene calls are TRBV6-6 and TRBJ1-3; 8 bases align to TRBD1. There are 14 residues in the CDR3. Germline CDR1 reads MNHNY; CDR2 reads SVGAGI (reference sequence). V lost 6 bases, J lost 4 bases, and 5 bases stayed unmatched. Here the CDR3 reads CASSGQGTGNTIYF. The CDR3 region has the DNA TGTGCCAGCAGCGGACAGGGAACAGGAAACACCATATATTTT.